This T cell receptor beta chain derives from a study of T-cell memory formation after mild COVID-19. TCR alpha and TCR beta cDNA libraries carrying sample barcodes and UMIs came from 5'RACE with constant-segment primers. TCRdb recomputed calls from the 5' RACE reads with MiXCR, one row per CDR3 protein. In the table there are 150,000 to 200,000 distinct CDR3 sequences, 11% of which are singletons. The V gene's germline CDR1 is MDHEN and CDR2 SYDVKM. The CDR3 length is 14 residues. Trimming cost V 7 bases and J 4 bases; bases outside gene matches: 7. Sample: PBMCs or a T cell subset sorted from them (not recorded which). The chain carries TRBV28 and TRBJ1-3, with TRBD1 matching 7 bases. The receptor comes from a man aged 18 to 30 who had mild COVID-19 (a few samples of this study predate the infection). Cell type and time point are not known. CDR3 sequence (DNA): TGTGCCAGCATGGACAGGCCTACCGGAAACACCATATATTTT. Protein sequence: CASMDRPTGNTIYF.